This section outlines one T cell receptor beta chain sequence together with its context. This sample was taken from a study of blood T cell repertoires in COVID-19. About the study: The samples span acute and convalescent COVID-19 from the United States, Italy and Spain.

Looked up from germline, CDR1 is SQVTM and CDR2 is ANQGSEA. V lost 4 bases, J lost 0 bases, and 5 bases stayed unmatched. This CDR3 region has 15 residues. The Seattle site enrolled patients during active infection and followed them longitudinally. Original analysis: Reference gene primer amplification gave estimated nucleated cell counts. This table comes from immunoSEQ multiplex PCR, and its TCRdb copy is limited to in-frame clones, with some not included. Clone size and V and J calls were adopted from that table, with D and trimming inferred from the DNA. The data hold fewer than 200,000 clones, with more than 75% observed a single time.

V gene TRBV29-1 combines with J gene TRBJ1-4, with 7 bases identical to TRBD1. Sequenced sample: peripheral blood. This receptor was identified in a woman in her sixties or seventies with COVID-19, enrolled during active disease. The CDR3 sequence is CSVGSRGPTNEKLFF. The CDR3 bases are TGCAGCGTTGGGTCAAGGGGGCCAACTAATGAAAAACTGTTTTTT. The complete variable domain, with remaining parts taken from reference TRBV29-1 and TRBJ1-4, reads SAVISQKPSRDICQRGTSLTIQCQVDSQVTMMFWYRQQPGQSLTLIATANQGSEATYESGFVIDKFPISRPNLTFSTLTVSNMSPEDSSIYLCSVGSRGPTNEKLFFGSGTQLSVL.